This is a list of T cell receptor beta chains from one sample in a study of cytomegalovirus exposure and HLA in healthy donors. Profiling relied on immunoSEQ multiplex PCR, and the TCRdb table lists in-frame clones only, not all of them. This table holds 150,000 to 200,000 clones, around 80% found once. Sequencing input: PBMCs. Receptors were obtained from a girl under 18 in good health and CMV-seropositive. The CDR3 runs from the conserved cysteine through the conserved F or W. Each record gives: D gene, clone size, V gene, J gene, CDR3 protein, CDR3 DNA. The D gene is left open where the match is weak. Expanded clones get a size class; other rows say once, few or many, or leave the size out.

d_gene: NA; abundance: NA; v_gene: TRBV9; j_gene: TRBJ1-5; CDR3aa: CASSVVSGGSQHF; CDR3nt: TGTGCCAGCAGCGTAGTGTCCGGGGGGTCCCAGCATTTT
d_gene: NA; abundance: NA; v_gene: TRBV14; j_gene: TRBJ2-1; CDR3aa: CASSQEKEVGEGLAGSNANEQFF; CDR3nt: TGTGCCAGCAGCCAAGAAAAGGAGGTTGGGGAAGGGTTGGCGGGCTCGAATGCCAATGAGCAGTTCTTC
d_gene: TRBD2; abundance: few; v_gene: TRBV27; j_gene: TRBJ2-3; CDR3aa: CASSPPSSGLSTDTQYF; CDR3nt: TGTGCCAGCAGTCCCCCCTCTAGCGGCCTTAGCACAGATACGCAGTATTTT
d_gene: TRBD2; abundance: NA; v_gene: TRBV7-2; j_gene: TRBJ2-1; CDR3aa: CASSLVRASGILYNEQFF; CDR3nt: TGTGCCAGCAGCTTAGTTCGTGCTAGCGGGATCCTCTACAATGAGCAGTTCTTC
d_gene: NA; abundance: NA; v_gene: TRBV28; j_gene: TRBJ2-7; CDR3aa: CASSLSPGQFSSYEQYF; CDR3nt: TGTGCCAGCAGTTTAAGCCCCGGACAGTTTAGCTCCTACGAGCAGTACTTC
d_gene: TRBD2; abundance: once; v_gene: TRBV27; j_gene: TRBJ2-7; CDR3aa: CASSRRPTRLAEPYEQYF; CDR3nt: TGTGCCAGCAGCCGACGACCTACCCGACTAGCGGAGCCCTACGAGCAGTACTTC
d_gene: TRBD2; abundance: NA; v_gene: TRBV5-1; j_gene: TRBJ2-7; CDR3aa: CASSLERTSGFAYEQYF; CDR3nt: TGCGCCAGCAGCTTGGAACGGACTAGCGGGTTCGCCTACGAGCAGTACTTC
d_gene: NA; abundance: NA; v_gene: TRBV19; j_gene: TRBJ1-4; CDR3aa: CASSIAGLGEKLFF; CDR3nt: TGTGCCAGTAGTATTGCTGGGTTGGGCGAAAAACTGTTTTTT
d_gene: TRBD2; abundance: NA; v_gene: TRBV5-1; j_gene: TRBJ2-1; CDR3aa: CASSRLAASAGGNYNEQFF; CDR3nt: TGCGCCAGCAGCCGACTAGCAGCTTCGGCGGGGGGGAACTACAATGAGCAGTTCTTC
d_gene: NA; abundance: NA; v_gene: TRBV5-1; j_gene: TRBJ1-1; CDR3aa: CASSWAEGSTEAFF; CDR3nt: TGCGCCAGCAGCTGGGCGGAGGGGAGTACTGAAGCTTTCTTT
d_gene: NA; abundance: NA; v_gene: TRBV6-5; j_gene: TRBJ2-7; CDR3aa: CASSYSSPGNSYEQYF; CDR3nt: TGTGCCAGCAGTTACTCGTCGCCAGGGAACTCCTACGAGCAGTACTTC
d_gene: TRBD1; abundance: once; v_gene: TRBV6-6; j_gene: TRBJ2-7; CDR3aa: CASSAGQGAEQYF; CDR3nt: TGTGCCAGCAGTGCGGGACAGGGGGCCGAGCAGTACTTC
d_gene: TRBD2; abundance: NA; v_gene: TRBV7-9; j_gene: TRBJ2-1; CDR3aa: CASSIGRGFAFKFF; CDR3nt: TGTGCCAGCAGCATCGGGAGGGGGTTTGCATTTAAGTTCTTC
d_gene: NA; abundance: NA; v_gene: TRBV28; j_gene: TRBJ1-4; CDR3aa: CASSSRIGDGEKLFF; CDR3nt: TGTGCCAGCAGTAGCCGGATAGGGGATGGCGAAAAACTGTTTTTT
d_gene: NA; abundance: few; v_gene: TRBV29-1; j_gene: TRBJ1-1; CDR3aa: CSGRPGNTEAFF; CDR3nt: TGCAGCGGCCGACCAGGGAACACTGAAGCTTTCTTT
d_gene: NA; abundance: NA; v_gene: TRBV19; j_gene: TRBJ2-3; CDR3aa: CASSATPGGGSTDTQYF; CDR3nt: TGTGCCAGTAGTGCAACCCCAGGCGGCGGGAGCACAGATACGCAGTATTTT
d_gene: TRBD1; abundance: NA; v_gene: TRBV28; j_gene: TRBJ1-1; CDR3aa: CASSFGWTGGFSEAFF; CDR3nt: TGTGCCAGCAGTTTTGGTTGGACAGGGGGCTTCTCTGAAGCTTTCTTT
d_gene: NA; abundance: few; v_gene: TRBV6-5; j_gene: TRBJ1-2; CDR3aa: CASSYSENYGYTF; CDR3nt: TGTGCCAGCAGTTACTCAGAGAACTATGGCTACACCTTC
d_gene: TRBD1; abundance: NA; v_gene: TRBV10-2; j_gene: TRBJ1-4; CDR3aa: CASGTGILEKLFF; CDR3nt: TGCGCCAGCGGGACAGGGATTCTCGAAAAACTGTTTTTT
d_gene: NA; abundance: NA; v_gene: TRBV11-2; j_gene: TRBJ2-2; CDR3aa: CASSLVVSNTGELFF; CDR3nt: TGTGCCAGCAGCTTAGTCGTGTCGAACACCGGGGAGCTGTTTTTT
d_gene: TRBD2; abundance: NA; v_gene: TRBV7-8; j_gene: TRBJ2-5; CDR3aa: CASSLTLSAGGSETQYF; CDR3nt: TGTGCCAGCAGCTTAACCCTTTCAGCGGGAGGATCAGAGACCCAGTACTTC
d_gene: NA; abundance: NA; v_gene: TRBV11-3; j_gene: TRBJ2-5; CDR3aa: CASSPGVGGQETQYF; CDR3nt: TGTGCCAGCAGCCCCGGCGTCGGGGGTCAAGAGACCCAGTACTTC
d_gene: TRBD1; abundance: NA; v_gene: TRBV6-6; j_gene: TRBJ2-5; CDR3aa: CASSTWTGVQETQYF; CDR3nt: TGTGCCAGCAGTACCTGGACAGGAGTCCAAGAGACCCAGTACTTC
d_gene: TRBD1; abundance: NA; v_gene: TRBV10-3; j_gene: TRBJ2-1; CDR3aa: CAIRSGTGPYNEQFF; CDR3nt: TGTGCCATCAGGTCCGGGACAGGGCCCTACAATGAGCAGTTCTTC
d_gene: NA; abundance: NA; v_gene: TRBV5-1; j_gene: TRBJ1-2; CDR3aa: CASSPLDRSYGYTF; CDR3nt: TGCGCCAGCAGCCCCCTTGACAGGTCCTATGGCTACACCTTC
d_gene: NA; abundance: NA; v_gene: TRBV7-9; j_gene: TRBJ1-1; CDR3aa: CASSSLGGGRTTEAFF; CDR3nt: TGTGCCAGCAGCTCCTTGGGGGGGGGAAGGACAACTGAAGCTTTCTTT
d_gene: TRBD2; abundance: few; v_gene: TRBV14; j_gene: TRBJ2-4; CDR3aa: CASSRYRASGVAVAKNIQYF; CDR3nt: TGTGCCAGCAGCCGCTACCGAGCTAGCGGGGTAGCCGTAGCCAAAAACATTCAGTACTTC
d_gene: TRBD1; abundance: NA; v_gene: TRBV30; j_gene: TRBJ1-4; CDR3aa: CACFVDRVIPNEKLFF; CDR3nt: TGTGCCTGTTTTGTGGACAGGGTAATCCCGAATGAAAAACTGTTTTTT
d_gene: NA; abundance: NA; v_gene: TRBV27; j_gene: TRBJ2-1; CDR3aa: CASSLYTGPNEQFF; CDR3nt: TGTGCCAGCAGTTTATACACGGGTCCGAATGAGCAGTTCTTC
d_gene: NA; abundance: NA; v_gene: TRBV2; j_gene: TRBJ1-1; CDR3aa: CASRMNTEEAFF; CDR3nt: TGTGCCAGCAGGATGAACACGGAGGAAGCTTTCTTT
d_gene: NA; abundance: NA; v_gene: TRBV7-9; j_gene: TRBJ1-1; CDR3aa: CASIPGVNTEAFF; CDR3nt: TGTGCCAGCATTCCCGGGGTGAACACTGAAGCTTTCTTT
d_gene: TRBD1; abundance: NA; v_gene: TRBV27; j_gene: TRBJ2-3; CDR3aa: CASSLEGQVSTDTQYF; CDR3nt: TGTGCCAGCAGTTTGGAGGGACAGGTGAGCACAGATACGCAGTATTTT
d_gene: NA; abundance: NA; v_gene: TRBV7-8; j_gene: TRBJ1-2; CDR3aa: CASSLTSGILGGYTF; CDR3nt: TGTGCCAGCAGCTTAACTTCGGGGATATTAGGCGGCTACACCTTC
d_gene: TRBD1; abundance: NA; v_gene: TRBV28; j_gene: TRBJ1-5; CDR3aa: CASRMTGARNRPQHF; CDR3nt: TGTGCCAGCAGGATGACAGGGGCCCGCAATCGGCCCCAGCATTTT
d_gene: TRBD2; abundance: NA; v_gene: TRBV10-3; j_gene: TRBJ2-5; CDR3aa: CAISESTSGQETQYF; CDR3nt: TGTGCCATCAGTGAGTCGACTAGCGGACAAGAGACCCAGTACTTC
d_gene: NA; abundance: NA; v_gene: TRBV11-3; j_gene: TRBJ2-7; CDR3aa: CASSPPGGQVQYF; CDR3nt: TGTGCCAGCAGCCCCCCCGGGGGGCAAGTGCAGTACTTC
d_gene: TRBD1; abundance: NA; v_gene: TRBV27; j_gene: TRBJ1-1; CDR3aa: CASRGRGRTEAFF; CDR3nt: TGTGCCAGCAGAGGCAGGGGGCGCACTGAAGCTTTCTTT
d_gene: NA; abundance: NA; v_gene: TRBV19; j_gene: TRBJ2-1; CDR3aa: CASSILGLQGTEQFF; CDR3nt: TGTGCCAGTAGTATCCTTGGCCTCCAGGGGACTGAGCAGTTCTTC
d_gene: TRBD1; abundance: NA; v_gene: TRBV14; j_gene: TRBJ2-7; CDR3aa: CASSQGQGRRNEQYF; CDR3nt: TGTGCCAGCAGCCAGGGACAGGGTCGCCGGAACGAGCAGTACTTC
d_gene: TRBD1; abundance: NA; v_gene: TRBV7-9; j_gene: TRBJ2-7; CDR3aa: CASSLRDRGPYEQYF; CDR3nt: TGTGCCAGCAGCTTAAGGGACAGGGGTCCCTACGAGCAGTACTTC
d_gene: TRBD1; abundance: NA; v_gene: TRBV4-1; j_gene: TRBJ2-7; CDR3aa: CASSQASGTVTYEQYF; CDR3nt: TGCGCCAGCAGCCAAGCATCCGGGACAGTAACTTACGAGCAGTACTTC
d_gene: NA; abundance: NA; v_gene: TRBV7-2; j_gene: TRBJ2-5; CDR3aa: CASSLNGGGGETQYF; CDR3nt: TGTGCCAGCAGCTTAAATGGGGGCGGCGGGGAGACCCAGTACTTC
d_gene: NA; abundance: few; v_gene: TRBV6-5; j_gene: TRBJ2-2; CDR3aa: CASTRARREGELFF; CDR3nt: TGTGCCAGCACCCGAGCTCGGCGGGAAGGGGAGCTGTTTTTT
d_gene: NA; abundance: few; v_gene: TRBV7-3; j_gene: TRBJ2-3; CDR3aa: CASSLDGSGDTQYF; CDR3nt: TGTGCCAGCAGCTTAGACGGGAGCGGAGATACGCAGTATTTT
d_gene: TRBD1; abundance: NA; v_gene: TRBV4-3; j_gene: TRBJ1-2; CDR3aa: CASSQALQGAPNGYTF; CDR3nt: TGCGCCAGCAGCCAAGCCTTGCAGGGGGCTCCCAATGGCTACACCTTC
d_gene: NA; abundance: NA; v_gene: TRBV19; j_gene: TRBJ1-4; CDR3aa: CASSKNRSPATNEKLFF; CDR3nt: TGTGCCAGTAGTAAAAACAGGAGCCCAGCAACTAATGAAAAACTGTTTTTT
d_gene: NA; abundance: NA; v_gene: TRBV21-1; j_gene: TRBJ2-3; CDR3aa: CASSLAGGHTDTQYF; CDR3nt: TGTGCCAGCAGTTTAGCGGGGGGCCACACAGATACGCAGTATTTT
d_gene: NA; abundance: NA; v_gene: TRBV28; j_gene: TRBJ2-1; CDR3aa: CASSPGTFREQFF; CDR3nt: TGTGCCAGCAGTCCCGGGACTTTCCGTGAGCAGTTCTTC